This T cell receptor (beta chain) originates from a study of T cells in Graves' hyperthyroidism and ophthalmopathy (dated by TCRdb to the late 2010s). About the study as a whole: Peripheral blood was sampled at the time of initial diagnosis, prior to any treatment. In addition, the study compared T-cell repertoires in thyroid tissue and in blood from six Graves' hyperthyroidism patients. For training and testing, the 100 or so patients in the discovery cohort were randomly divided in a 7:3 ratio. After sampling, hyperthyroidism patients received methimazole starting at 30 mg daily, and ophthalmopathy patients received high-dose intravenous methylprednisolone. The paper describes TCR Vbeta CDR3 sequencing of 140 or so peripheral blood samples, made up of under 50 ophthalmopathy patients, around 78 hyperthyroidism patients and 17 progressor patients. A discovery cohort of roughly 96 patients, about 43 with Graves' ophthalmopathy and about 58 with stable Graves' hyperthyroidism, was used to find distinguishing TCR V-J signatures. Prospective prediction of ophthalmopathy was tested in an independent validation cohort of 18 to 20 hyperthyroidism patients and around 16 patients who later progressed to ophthalmopathy. Results the study describes overall, beyond this receptor: Ophthalmopathy was separated from stable hyperthyroidism by a 13 V-J signature model, with approximately 89% sensitivity and just over 81% specificity obtained in cross-validation and 80%/75% obtained in testing. Blood samples also contained most of the expanded thyroid clonotypes (frequency above 0.001), which suggests that blood repertoires may reflect thyroid immune responses. In validation, the model predicted progression to ophthalmopathy a median of around 6.5 months before onset, with approximately 68% sensitivity and roughly 72% specificity. No statistical method was used to fix the sample size in advance, and group allocation was not hidden from the investigators.

TCR beta CDR3 regions were amplified from RNA transcripts. For the first round of RT-PCR on the TCR CDR3, the HTBI primer set was used together with the Qiagen OneStep RT-PCR kit. The libraries were constructed in a second round of multiplex PCR and then size-selected and purified. Libraries were sequenced paired-end with 100 bp reads on an Illumina HiSeq2000. The source study handled its data this way. Raw data were processed with SOAPnuke, discarding reads with adapters, uncalled bases, mean Phred below 15, or no exact constant-primer or identifier match. High-quality paired reads were merged using COPE v1.2.5, and each unique nucleotide sequence was defined as a clonotype. MiTCR v1.1 was used to align clonotypes to the IMGT TRBV, TRBD and TRBJ reference segments. The analysis was restricted to V-J combinations with a frequency above 0.0001, which together covered 99.2% of the repertoires. The TCS score was defined as F50 (clonal expansion) divided by E x V (chaos), with BLOSUM62-based TCRdist calculated between CDR3 peptides within each V-J. Welch's t-statistics and random forest reduced roughly 500 V-J features to fewer than 15, which were used in a naive Bayes classifier (R e1071). The raw public reads went through TCRdb reprocessing: fastp at Q25, MiXCR clone calling, in-frame beta chains kept. Records with the same CDR3 protein are collapsed into one entry carrying the most frequent genes and DNA. TCRdb assigned the V and J calls; the authors' analysis was not used. This sample gives about 510,000 distinct CDR3 sequences in total; around 15% of them show up just once. Around 13% of the sample rests with the top ten.

A note on this clonotype: It has no known antigen specificity. No qualities accompany the bases; no much larger clone lies one base away.

For CDR1 and CDR2, the germline V gene (reference sequence) lists SGHKS and YYEKEE. From the cysteine through the phenylalanine, the CDR3 covers 15 amino acids. The retained sequence is limited to the CDR3, 45 bases, with the frame set at the first base. The germline V end is reduced by 1 base and the J end by 5 bases; junction bases left unmatched: 4. Stable Graves' hyperthyroidism was defined as the absence of progression to ophthalmopathy over 18 months of follow-up. The hyperthyroidism patients were between 18 and 65 years old and newly diagnosed, with a disease duration of less than 2 months. Any patient with an uncontrolled infection, another autoimmune disease, pregnancy or lactation was excluded. Diagnoses were based on clinical symptoms, serum thyroxine and TRAb, thyroid ultrasound and orbital computed tomography. PBMCs were separated from over 9 ml of fresh peripheral blood using Ficoll-Paque density gradient centrifugation. Total RNA was extracted with Trizol reagent, and quality was checked on an Agilent 2100 Bioanalyzer.

The clonotype was recovered from a woman aged 40 to 49 with Graves' hyperthyroidism. This chain joins TRBV5-5 to TRBJ2-3, with TRBD2 identical over 10 junction bases. The sample consisted of blood. The DNA sequence is TGTGCCAGCAGCTTGACTAGCGGGATTGTAGATACGCAGTATTTT. It codes for CASSLTSGIVDTQYF.